This entry lists 21 T cell receptor gamma chains sequenced from one sample in a study of gamma-delta T cells after stem cell transplantation. TCRdb redid clone calling on the RT-PCR reads using CATT. Of around 300 gamma-chain clones in the sample, over 55% were seen once. The sample comprised gamma-delta T cells. The receptors originated from a human donor. It is not recorded whose cells these are; they may come from a transplant donor.

In the case of this clone: A much larger clone lies one base from this, so it may be a read error. The CDR3 DNA follows: TGTGCCTTGTGGGAGATCCAAGAGTTGGGCAAAAAAAACAAGGTATTT. It encodes CALWEIQELGKKNKVF. This chain uses TRGV9 with TRGJP. Here the J gene came from matching the DNA to germline, since TCRdb omits it. The CDR3 loop spans 16 amino acids. Germline CDR1 GITISATS, CDR2 ISYDGTV (reference sequence).

The CDR3, as DNA: TGTGCCTTGTGGGAGGCCCCCCGAGAGTTGGGCAAAAAAATCGAGGTATTT. Its translation: CALWEAPRELGKKIEVF. The V gene call is TRGV9, and the J gene call is absent. CDR3 length: 17 residues. CDR1 and CDR2 from the germline V gene are GITISATS and ISYDGTV (reference sequence).

With regard to this clone: A read error is the likely source, as a far larger clone sits one nucleotide away. The chain carries TRGV8 and TRGJP1. TCRdb leaves out the J gene; it was filled in here by matching the DNA to germline. The V gene end was trimmed by 2 bases and the J gene end by 8 bases; junction bases not matched to a gene: 8. The CDR3 is made up of 14 amino acids. CDR1 is VENAVY, CDR2 YDSYNSRV, per germline. In DNA, the CDR3 is TGTGCCACCTGGGATATTGCGGGGGGTTGGTTCAAGATATTT. Translating it yields CATWDIAGGWFKIF.

This clone was detected a few times. V is TRGV4 and J is TRGJ1 or TRGJ2. V was clipped by 3 bases and J by 5 bases; unmatched bases: 4. This CDR3 has 12 amino acids. Germline V lookup: CDR1 EGSTGY, CDR2 YDSYTSSV. The CDR3: CATWDWHYKKLF. CDR3 bases: TGTGCCACCTGGGATTGGCATTATAAGAAACTCTTT.

In this sample, this clone turned up once. A much more abundant neighbour one base away suggests this may be a read error. The chain joins TRGV4 to TRGJP1. In the absence of a J gene in TCRdb, the DNA was matched to germline to assign it here. The CDR3 covers 19 residues. Germline assignment: CDR1 EGSTGY and CDR2 YDSYTSSV. CDR3 amino acids: CATWDGVEVLNFTGWIKIF. DNA of the CDR3: TGTGCCACCTGGGATGGGGTAGAAGTCCTTAATTTTACTGGTTGGATCAAGATATTT.

This clone was seen a handful of times. CDR3 DNA: TGTGCCACCTGGGATGGGCAGTCCACTGGTTGGTTCAAGATATTT. Residues: CATWDGQSTGWFKIF. The chain combines TRGV4 with TRGJP1. TCRdb records no J gene; here it was assigned by comparing the DNA to germline. CDR1 EGSTGY and CDR2 YDSYTSSV come from the germline V gene. This CDR3 region has 15 residues. Trimming cost V 0 bases and J 3 bases; bases outside gene matches: 4.

The genes are TRGV9 and TRGJP. The J gene, absent from TCRdb, was called here by matching the DNA to germline. The germline CDR1 and CDR2 sequences are GITISATS and ISYDGTV (reference sequence). The J segment lost 6 bases and the V segment lost 2 bases, leaving 4 bases of the junction unmatched. This CDR3 is 16 amino acids long. The CDR3 DNA reads as TGTGCCTTGTGGGAGGGAGCAGAGTTGGGCAAAAAAATCAAGGTATTT. This gives the protein CALWEGAELGKKIKVF.

Regarding this clone: The junction and the germline gene differ at one end; a read error may be behind it. Other DNA sequences of this sample code for an identical CDR3. The chain uses TRGV9 and TRGJP. TCRdb does not report a J gene; here it was assigned by matching the DNA to germline references. The CDR3 consists of 16 residues. Germline CDR1 is GITISATS and CDR2 is ISYDGTV (reference sequence). CDR3 loop: CALWEATKLGKKIKVF. The CDR3 region has the DNA TGCGCCTTGTGGGAGGCAACAAAGCTGGGCAAAAAAATCAAGGTATTT.

A word on this clone: It is likely a read error: a sequence one base away is far more abundant. The chain links TRGV8 to TRGJP. No J segment appears in TCRdb, so it was assigned here by matching the sequence to germline. Germline assignment: CDR1 VENAVY and CDR2 YDSYNSRV. CDR3 length: 14 amino acids. Trimming took 2 bases from V and 23 from J; bases not matched to a gene: 15. This CDR3 reads CATWDMAGGWFKVF. CDR3 in DNA: TGTGCCACCTGGGATATGGCGGGGGGTTGGTTCAAGGTATTT.

This chain uses TRGV5 with TRGJ1 or TRGJ2. The J gene, left out of TCRdb, was set here by checking the DNA against germline. J was trimmed by 3 bases and V by 5 bases; bases with no gene match: 4. The CDR3 has 12 amino acids. Looked up from germline, CDR1 is VINAFY and CDR2 is YDVSNSKD. This CDR3 reads CATWGGYYKKLF. The CDR3 DNA reads as TGTGCCACCTGGGGCGGTTATTATAAGAAACTCTTT.

To note about this clone: A much larger clone is a single base away; this may be a read error. This specimen includes other DNA sequences encoding the same CDR3. The chain couples TRGV9 to TRGJP. Matching the DNA to germline supplied the J gene, which TCRdb does not give. Per germline, CDR1 GITISATS and CDR2 ISYDGTV (reference sequence). The CDR3 is 16 residues long. With 0 bases clipped from V and 5 bases from J, the junction kept 1 base outside the gene matches. CDR3 loop: CALWEVEELGKKIKVF. CDR3 nucleotides: TGTGCCTTGTGGGAGGTGGAAGAGTTGGGCAAAAAAATCAAGGTATTT.

Comment on this clone: Compared with germline, one end of the junction differs, possibly owing to a read error. The chain links TRGV9 to TRGJP. The J gene, missing from TCRdb, was assigned here through DNA to germline matching. This CDR3 has 19 amino acids. In germline, CDR1 is GITISATS, CDR2 ISYDGTV (reference sequence). CDR3 DNA sequence: TGTGCCTTGTGGGAGGACTCGGTGGGCCCGGAGTTGGGAAAAAAAATCAAGGTATTT. Translation gives CALWEDSVGPELGKKIKVF.

This clone turned up a few times. The gene calls are TRGV2 and TRGJ1 or TRGJ2. TCRdb carries no J gene annotation; the J gene was assigned here by matching the DNA with germline. V was pared by 5 bases and J by 9 bases, with 7 bases of the junction left unmatched. Germline-derived CDR1 and CDR2 are EGSNGY and YDSYNSKV. The CDR3 is made up of 11 amino acids. The CDR3 region is CATWVETKKLF. The DNA of the CDR3 is TGTGCCACCTGGGTCGAGACTAAGAAACTCTTT.

CDR3 DNA sequence: TGTGCCACCGGGGCTAGTGATTGGATCAAGACGTTT. This translates into CATGASDWIKTF. The chain employs TRGV8 and TRGJP2. The J gene, left out of TCRdb, was set here by checking the DNA against germline. J gave up 4 bases and V 9 bases, and 5 bases lay outside the gene matches. This CDR3 comprises 12 residues. Germline CDR1 is VENAVY and CDR2 is YDSYNSRV.

V is TRGV9 and J is TRGJP. No J gene is reported in TCRdb; it was inferred here by comparing the DNA with germline. Germline V gene lookup returns CDR1 GITISATS and CDR2 ISYDGTV (reference sequence). The V and J ends lost 6 bases and 4 bases, in that order; junction bases with no gene match: 3. This CDR3 contains 15 residues. Written as DNA, the CDR3 is TGTGCCTTGTGGAGTCAAGAGTTGGGCAAAAAAATCAAGGTATTT. Amino acids: CALWSQELGKKIKVF.

J is TRGJP and V is TRGV9. Assignment of the J gene here rests on matching the DNA to germline, because TCRdb gives none. There are 16 residues in the CDR3. The germline gives CDR1 GITISATS, CDR2 ISYDGTV (reference sequence). Losses at the gene ends were 4 bases for V and 4 bases for J; bases not matched to a gene: 4. CDR3 amino acids: CALWEPQELGKKIKVF. The CDR3 DNA reads TGTGCCTTGTGGGAACCACAAGAGTTGGGCAAAAAAATCAAGGTATTT.

The genes are TRGV8 and TRGJP2. TCRdb records no J gene; here it was assigned by comparing the DNA to germline. Germline assignment: CDR1 VENAVY and CDR2 YDSYNSRV. The CDR3 extends over 15 amino acids. V lost 7 bases and J lost 0; bases outside the gene matches: 8. CDR3 nucleotides: TGTGCCACCTGTTGCGGTTATAGTAGTGATTGGATCAAGACGTTT. It yields the protein CATCCGYSSDWIKTF.

This clone showed up just once. This likely came from a read error, as a far larger clone is one base away. Here the V gene is TRGV2, but the J gene went uncalled. There are 15 residues in the CDR3. Germline CDR1 EGSNGY, CDR2 YDSYNSKV. Here the CDR3 DNA reads TGTGCCACCTGGGACGGGATAAGTAGTGATTGGATCAGGACGTTT. Translation: CATWDGISSDWIRTF.

This chain connects TRGV3 to TRGJP2. The J gene, missing from TCRdb, was assigned here through DNA to germline matching. CDR3 length: 16 amino acids. V trimming: 0 bases; J trimming: 1 base; junction bases outside the gene matches: 5. Germline CDR1 is VTNTFY and CDR2 is YDVSTARD (reference sequence). The CDR3 loop is CATWDRLRSSDWIKTF. Written as DNA, the CDR3 is TGTGCCACCTGGGACAGGCTGCGTAGTAGTGATTGGATCAAGACGTTT.

This clone was found a few times. Possible read error: a much larger clone is one base away. The same CDR3 arises from other DNA sequences in this sample as well. This chain links TRGV9 with TRGJP. The J gene is not listed in TCRdb, so it was assigned here from a DNA match to germline. Germline CDR1 GITISATS, CDR2 ISYDGTV (reference sequence). V lost 3 bases, J lost 4 bases, and 3 bases stayed unmatched. The CDR3 is 16 amino acids. CDR3 sequence (DNA): TGTGCCTTGTGGGAGACCCAAGAGTTGGGCAAAAAAATCAAGGTATTT. Translated, it gives CALWETQELGKKIKVF.

The genes are TRGV9 and TRGJP. TCRdb does not report a J gene; here it was assigned by matching the DNA to germline references. J lost 5 bases, V lost 0 bases, and 4 bases had no gene match. The CDR3 has 17 residues. Per germline, CDR1 GITISATS and CDR2 ISYDGTV (reference sequence). CDR3 sequence: CALWEVKEELGKKIKVF. The CDR3 nucleotides are TGTGCCTTGTGGGAGGTGAAGGAAGAGTTGGGCAAAAAAATCAAGGTATTT.